One and the same sample provided the 12 T cell receptor beta chains below, sequenced in a study of Ad26.COV2.S vaccination and SARS-CoV-2 variants. Treatment indicated: 15 to 20 received Ad26.COV2.S at low or high dose, single or two shots; five or six received placebo; per-sample allocation not given. Specimen acquisition occurred on day 63 following the initial vaccine or placebo injection. Sequencing used immunoSEQ multiplex PCR; TCRdb keeps in-frame clones, though not all of them. In the table there are hundreds of thousands of clones, 87% of which are singletons. This specimen was peripheral blood, taken in a trial of Ad26.COV2.S vaccine versus placebo. Receptors originate from a person aged 18-65 years who received the Ad26.COV2.S COVID-19 vaccine or a placebo.

Here the CDR3 DNA reads TGTGCCAGCAGCTTATTAGCGGGGGCCGCTTCCCCCTACAATGAGCAGTTCTTC. Its protein is CASSLLAGAASPYNEQFF. The chain is built from TRBV7-8 and TRBJ2-1; 9 positions match TRBD2. CDR1 and CDR2 from the germline V gene are SGHVS and FQNEAQ. This CDR3 comprises 18 residues. V was clipped by 2 bases and J by 2 bases; unmatched bases: 10.

The J gene is TRBJ1-5, the V gene TRBV21-1. TRBV21-1 constitutes a pseudogene. This CDR3 spans 13 amino acids. The CDR3 loop is CASSKALDQPQHF. DNA of the CDR3: TGTGCCAGCAGCAAAGCTCTAGATCAGCCCCAGCATTTT.

This clone was detected once. The chain combines TRBV5-6 with TRBJ1-2; TRBD1 might be the D (5 bases). The CDR3 extends over 16 amino acids. The V and J ends lost 4 bases and 6 bases respectively, with 22 bases between them. Germline V gene lookup returns CDR1 SGHDT and CDR2 YYEEEE. The DNA for the CDR3 is TGTGCCAGCAGCGCCAAAGACAGAACATTTTTAGATGGCTACACCTTC. Its translation: CASSAKDRTFLDGYTF.

This chain links TRBV23-1 with TRBJ1-5, with D perhaps TRBD1 (5 bases). TRBV23-1 is an open reading frame whose function is uncertain. The CDR3 is 19 residues long. The ends were cut back, 0 bases at V and 0 bases at J, with 18 bases in the middle. As DNA, the CDR3 is TGCGCCAGCAGTCAATCCCGGGGATCCTGGGGGAATAGCAATCAGCCCCAGCATTTT. Translating it yields CASSQSRGSWGNSNQPQHF.

The rearrangement joins TRBV18 to TRBJ2-7; 8 bases are shared with TRBD1. V shed 3 bases, J shed 2 bases, and the junction held 12 bases outside the gene matches. Germline V gives CDR1 KGHSH, CDR2 LQKENI. This CDR3 is built from 17 residues. The CDR3 DNA reads as TGTGCCAGCTCACCGCTTTACAGGGGGGCGGTTGCCTACGAGCAGTACTTC. Translation: CASSPLYRGAVAYEQYF.

A single count supports this clone. V gene TRBV7-3 combines with J gene TRBJ1-2; 10 bases align to TRBD1. Germline V gene sequence: CDR1 SGHTA, CDR2 FQGTGA. The CDR3 runs 15 residues. The V and J ends lost 6 bases and 4 bases, in that order; junction bases with no gene match: 8. CDR3 sequence reads: CASRPSGQGSYGYTF. CDR3 in DNA: TGTGCCAGCAGACCTTCGGGACAGGGGTCCTATGGCTACACCTTC.

The chain uses TRBV25-1 and TRBJ2-1; unclear D gene. This CDR3 region has 11 residues. Germline V CDR1 and CDR2: MGHDK, SYGVNS. Trimming took 4 bases from V and 5 from J, leaving 3 bases between them. The CDR3 reads CASSAHNEQFF. The CDR3 DNA sequence: TGTGCCAGCAGTGCCCACAATGAGCAGTTCTTC.

The chain carries TRBV11-2 and TRBJ2-7; D tentatively fits TRBD1 or TRBD2 (5 bases each). CDR1 and CDR2 from the germline V gene are SGHAT and FQNNGV. Trimming removed 1 base from V and 5 bases from J, with 12 bases in between. CDR3 length: 14 residues. The chain's CDR3 is CASSLGWGKNEQYF. The CDR3 DNA reads TGTGCCAGCAGCTTAGGTTGGGGGAAGAACGAGCAGTACTTC.

The chain carries TRBV11-2 and TRBJ2-2, with D unclear. The V end lost 2 bases, the J end lost 0 bases, and 4 bases lay between the germline ends. Per germline, CDR1 SGHAT and CDR2 FQNNGV. This CDR3 spans 14 amino acids. As DNA, the CDR3 is TGTGCCAGCAGCTTACAAGCGAACACCGGGGAGCTGTTTTTT. It codes for CASSLQANTGELFF.

The chain has TRBV6-1 and TRBJ1-2, with D unclear. Germline V gene lookup returns CDR1 MNHNS and CDR2 SASEGT. V lost 2 bases and J lost 4, with 5 bases in between. This CDR3 is built from 12 residues. The CDR3 DNA follows: TGTGCCAGCAGTGAACGGTTCTATGGCTACACCTTC. Amino acid sequence: CASSERFYGYTF.

The chain uses TRBV24-1 and TRBJ2-1, with a tentative D call TRBD2 (6 bases). V was cut by 3 bases and J by 9 bases, with 11 bases left in between. Germline V lookup: CDR1 KGHDR, CDR2 SFDVKD. The CDR3 loop spans 13 amino acids. The CDR3 nucleotides are TGTGCCACCAGTGATGGGGGGAGGAGTGAGCAGTTCTTC. Amino acid sequence: CATSDGGRSEQFF.

The rearrangement joins TRBV16 to TRBJ1-2, with 10 bases lining up with TRBD1. The germline V gene encodes CDR1 KGHSY and CDR2 FQNENV. The CDR3 sequence is 19 residues long. V lost 3 bases and J lost 0; bases outside the gene matches: 13. The chain's CDR3 is CASSQEGQGEIPTNYGYTF. The CDR3 DNA reads as TGTGCCAGCAGCCAGGAAGGACAGGGGGAAATACCAACTAACTATGGCTACACCTTC.